These 24 T cell receptor beta chains originate from one sample sequenced in a study of early T cells in non-severe SARS-CoV-2 infection. TCRdb re-called the 5' RACE reads through MiXCR, storing one row per CDR3 protein. Of fewer than 40,000 distinct CDR3 sequences in the sample, about 7% were seen once. Sequencing used whole blood, obtained at baseline. The receptors originated from an adult who was a healthcare worker with PCR-confirmed SARS-CoV-2 infection or an uninfected control (not recorded which).

This clonotype has ten or more counts. The rearrangement joins TRBV19 to TRBJ1-4; the D gene is possibly TRBD1 (5 bases). The CDR3 runs to 14 residues. Per germline, CDR1 LNHDA and CDR2 SQIVND (reference sequence). Trimming shortened V by 4 bases and J by 3 bases, and 9 bases separated the two germline ends. CDR3 residues: CASSRQSANEKLFF. The CDR3 DNA follows: TGTGCCAGTAGTAGACAGTCGGCTAATGAAAAACTGTTTTTT.

This clonotype showed up just a few times. The chain joins TRBV7-3 to TRBJ2-3; the D is unclear. V was cut by 4 bases and J by 3 bases, with 14 bases left in between. This CDR3 comprises 15 residues. CDR1 is SGHTA, CDR2 FQGTGA, per germline. CDR3 in amino acids: CASSSQPSPTDTQYF. DNA of the CDR3: TGTGCCAGCAGCTCGCAGCCGAGTCCGACAGATACGCAGTATTTT.

The chain couples TRBV9 to TRBJ2-7, with D unresolved. The CDR3 is made up of 11 amino acids. Trimming pared 2 bases from V and 3 bases from J, leaving 3 bases between. The V gene's germline CDR1 is SGDLS and CDR2 YYNGEE. CDR3 coding DNA: TGTGCCAGCAGCGTTTGCTACGAGCAGTACGTC. Translating it yields CASSVCYEQYV.

V and J are TRBV13 and TRBJ2-7; 11 bases are a match to TRBD2. V lost 0 bases to trimming and J lost 6 bases; unmatched junction nucleotides: 10. This CDR3 region has 17 residues. Germline V CDR1 and CDR2: PRHDT, FYEKMQ (reference sequence). CDR3 sequence: CASSLGGTSGARGEQYF. The CDR3 DNA reads as TGTGCCAGCAGCTTAGGAGGGACTAGCGGAGCCCGGGGCGAGCAGTACTTC.

This clonotype is a singleton in its sample. The chain carries TRBV14 and TRBJ2-1; possibly TRBD1 or TRBD2 for D (5 bases each). CDR3 size: 15 residues. CDR1 SGHDN and CDR2 FVKESK come from the germline V gene. V was shortened by 1 base and J by 2 bases, with 9 bases between the two germline ends. The CDR3 bases are TGTGCCAGCAGCCAAGGGAGGACACCCTACAATGAGCAGTTCTTC. As protein: CASSQGRTPYNEQFF.

This clonotype was observed a few times. This chain links TRBV3-1 with TRBJ2-7, with 8 bases that match TRBD2. The ends lost 7 bases at V and 3 bases at J; junction bases unmatched: 11. CDR3 length: 15 residues. Germline V gene data show CDR1 as LGHDT and CDR2 as YNNKEL (reference sequence). CDR3: CASTGSGTRLYEQYF. DNA for the CDR3: TGTGCCAGCACCGGTAGCGGGACTAGGCTCTACGAGCAGTACTTC.

The chain employs TRBV4-3 and TRBJ2-3, with 12 bases lining up with TRBD2. The V segment lost 0 bases and the J segment 3 bases; nucleotides outside the gene matches: 4. This CDR3 has 17 amino acids. The germline gives CDR1 LGHNA, CDR2 YSLEER. In DNA form, the CDR3 reads TGCGCCAGCAGCCAAGACGTTACTAGCGGGAGGACAGATACGCAGTATTTT. This encodes CASSQDVTSGRTDTQYF.

The chain is built from TRBV20-1 and TRBJ1-1, with D perhaps matching TRBD1 (5 bases). V was pared by 3 bases and J by 1 base, with 12 bases between. CDR1 DFQATT and CDR2 SNEGSKA come from the germline V gene (reference sequence). There are 14 residues in the CDR3. The CDR3 DNA is TGCAGTGCTAGGGCCCCCGGGGGGAACACTGAAGCTTTCTTT. Protein product: CSARAPGGNTEAFF.

This clonotype was detected ten times or more. This chain links TRBV7-2 with TRBJ2-3, with 16 nucleotides matching TRBD2. With V trimmed by 7 bases and J by 5 bases, 9 bases remained unmatched. CDR1 and CDR2 (germline): SGHTA, FQGNSA. This CDR3 is 17 amino acids long. CDR3 sequence: CASTPHGTSGRVDTQYF. The CDR3 DNA is TGTGCCAGCACCCCCCACGGGACTAGCGGGAGGGTAGATACGCAGTATTTT.

This clonotype was recorded a few times. The genes are TRBV18 and TRBJ2-1; 11 bases match TRBD2. The CDR3 has 15 residues. Germline CDR1 and CDR2: KGHSH and LQKENI. With 3 bases clipped from V and 4 bases from J, the junction kept 2 bases outside the gene matches. CDR3 region: CASSPTSGDYNEQFF. The CDR3, as DNA: TGTGCCAGCTCACCGACTAGCGGGGATTACAATGAGCAGTTCTTC.

The rearrangement links TRBV20-1 to TRBJ2-7, with D unresolved. Germline V gives CDR1 DFQATT, CDR2 SNEGSKA (reference sequence). The CDR3 runs to 10 residues. Trimming removed 5 bases at V and 3 bases at J, with 5 bases between. This CDR3 reads CSAANYEQYF. Here the CDR3 DNA reads TGCAGTGCTGCGAACTACGAGCAGTACTTC.

The gene calls are TRBV4-2 and TRBJ2-3, with 14 positions matching TRBD2. V lost 0 bases, J lost 6 bases, and 8 bases stayed unmatched. The CDR3 sequence is 18 residues long. Germline V lookup: CDR1 LGHNA, CDR2 YNFKEQ. Written as DNA, the CDR3 is TGTGCCAGCAGCCAAGACCCCCGGGGACTAGCGGGAGTTGATACGCAGTATTTT. It encodes CASSQDPRGLAGVDTQYF.

This clonotype was picked up many times. This chain connects TRBV29-1 to TRBJ2-6; unclear D gene. Trimming removed 4 bases at V and 0 bases at J, with 10 bases between. This CDR3 comprises 15 residues. Germline CDR1 SQVTM, CDR2 ANQGSEA. CDR3 DNA sequence: TGCAGCGTTGTAGCAGGAAACTCTGGGGCCAACGTCCTGACTTTC. It translates to CSVVAGNSGANVLTF.

This clonotype was picked up many times. V and J are TRBV5-4 and TRBJ2-3, with TRBD1 identical over 8 bases. CDR3 length equals 15 residues. The germline V gene encodes CDR1 SGHNT and CDR2 YYREEE (reference sequence). The V gene end was trimmed by 3 bases and the J gene end by 2 bases; junction bases not matched to a gene: 5. The CDR3 reads CASSSDRGSTDTQYF. The DNA of the CDR3 is TGTGCCAGCAGCTCCGACAGGGGATCCACAGATACGCAGTATTTT.

This clonotype has ten or more counts. V usage is TRBV5-1 and J usage is TRBJ2-3, with 14 bases aligning to TRBD2. The CDR3 covers 16 residues. Trimming cost V 4 bases and J 6 bases; bases outside gene matches: 7. Germline V gene data show CDR1 as SGHRS and CDR2 as YFSETQ. For the CDR3, the DNA is TGCGCCAGCAGCCTGAGGGGACTAGCGGGAGTTGATACGCAGTATTTT. It yields the protein CASSLRGLAGVDTQYF.

This clonotype rates as medium-sized. DNA of the CDR3: TGTGCCAGCAGCTTAGGCGGGGTGGGAGGTGATCAGCCCCAGCATTTT. Residues: CASSLGGVGGDQPQHF. J is TRBJ1-5 and V is TRBV13; D is unresolved. Trimming took off 0 bases at V and 5 bases at J, with 14 bases between the two ends. This CDR3 has 16 amino acids. Germline assignment: CDR1 PRHDT and CDR2 FYEKMQ (reference sequence). Complete variable domain (other parts from reference TRBV13 and TRBJ1-5): AAGVIQSPRHLIKEKRETATLKCYPIPRHDTVYWYQQGPGQDPQFLISFYEKMQSDKGSIPDRFSAQQFSDYHSELNMSSLELGDSALYFCASSLGGVGGDQPQHFGDGTRLSIL.

This clonotype showed up many times. The CDR3 nucleotides read TGCAGTGCAAATGACGCGCAGCACCCCGGCGGGACTGAAGCTTTCTTT. Its translation: CSANDAQHPGGTEAFF. V and J are TRBV20-1 and TRBJ1-1; D gene uncertain. CDR3 size: 16 residues. Germline values: CDR1 DFQATT, CDR2 SNEGSKA (reference sequence). V was shortened by 6 bases and J by 5 bases, with 25 bases between the two germline ends.

This clonotype was seen a handful of times. The rearrangement joins TRBV28 to TRBJ2-7; possible D gene TRBD1, 7 bases. Between the trimmed V and J ends, which lost 6 bases and 5 bases, there was a span of 20 bases. The CDR3 length is 15 residues. CDR1 and CDR2 (germline): MDHEN, SYDVKM. For the CDR3, the DNA is TGTGCCAGCAGGGGGGGACAGTCCCATCGGGACGAGCAGTACTTC. This encodes CASRGGQSHRDEQYF. Filled out from reference TRBV28 and TRBJ2-7, the complete variable domain reads DVKVTQSSRYLVKRTGEKVFLECVQDMDHENMFWYRQDPGLGLRLIYFSYDVKMKEKGDIPEGYSVSREKKERFSLILESASTNQTSMYLCASRGGQSHRDEQYFGPGTRLTVT.

This clonotype was seen many times. The chain carries TRBV29-1 and TRBJ2-7; D not certain. Germline V lookup: CDR1 SQVTM, CDR2 ANQGSEA. This CDR3 spans 11 amino acids. The CDR3 region has the DNA TGCAGCGCCGACACGACGGGCGGACCTATCGTC. It translates to CSADTTGGPIV.

This clonotype showed up many times. V gene TRBV11-1 combines with J gene TRBJ1-1, with D tentatively TRBD1 (5 bases). Per the germline V gene, CDR1 is SGHAT and CDR2 is FQDESV (reference sequence). The CDR3 totals 17 residues. V lost 5 bases, J lost 6 bases, and 25 bases lay in between. The CDR3 region has the DNA TGTGCCAGCAGCAAGACGGACACTGGCCTAACGAGCGCTGAAGCTTTCTTT. Translating it yields CASSKTDTGLTSAEAFF. Drawing the rest from reference TRBV11-1 and TRBJ1-1, the complete variable domain is EAEVAQSPRYKITEKSQAVAFWCDPISGHATLYWYRQILGQGPELLVQFQDESVVDDSQLPKDRFSAERLKGVDSTLKIQPAELGDSAMYLCASSKTDTGLTSAEAFFGQGTRLTVV.

This clonotype has ten or more counts. The chain joins TRBV2 to TRBJ2-1; 8 nucleotides agree with TRBD1. This CDR3 comprises 15 residues. V trimming: 2 bases; J trimming: 1 base; junction bases outside the gene matches: 1. Germline-derived CDR1 and CDR2 are SNHLY and FYNNEI. CDR3 protein: CASSETGGSYNEQFF. CDR3 coding DNA: TGTGCCAGCAGTGAAACAGGGGGATCCTACAATGAGCAGTTCTTC.

This clonotype has a count of ten or more. The V and J genes are TRBV28 and TRBJ2-5, with D tentatively TRBD1 or TRBD2 (5 bases each). The CDR3 sequence is 18 residues long. Germline lookup yields CDR1 MDHEN and CDR2 SYDVKM. V lost 6 bases, J lost 3 bases, and 26 bases lay in between. CDR3 nucleotides: TGTGCCAGCAGCTCAACCTTTTTCCGGGGCCAAAAGAAAGAGACCCAGTACTTC. This sequence encodes CASSSTFFRGQKKETQYF.

The chain links TRBV7-2 to TRBJ1-4; D is perhaps TRBD1 (6 bases). The germline V gene has CDR1 SGHTA and CDR2 FQGNSA. V lost 1 base and J lost 7, with 16 bases in between. This CDR3 is 16 amino acids long. CDR3 protein: CASSLDYRGPIEKLFF. The CDR3 coding sequence is TGTGCCAGCAGCTTAGATTATCGGGGGCCGATTGAAAAACTGTTTTTT.

This clonotype was observed at least ten times. The V call is TRBV9, the J call TRBJ1-2; D is possibly TRBD1 (6 bases). The CDR3 spans 14 residues. Germline values: CDR1 SGDLS, CDR2 YYNGEE. The V and J ends lost 3 bases and 6 bases respectively, with 15 bases between them. DNA for the CDR3: TGTGCCAGCAGCGGCAGACAGGTCCTCCATGGCTACACCTTC. Translating gives CASSGRQVLHGYTF.